This T cell receptor (beta chain) was sequenced during a study of T cell responses to AZD1222 COVID-19 vaccine. Measured with immunoSEQ multiplex PCR; TCRdb has only the in-frame clones, and not every one. The data contain around 200,000 clones, 90% to 95% of them singletons. Trimming removed 1 base from V and 2 bases from J, with 12 bases in between. This CDR3 region has 15 residues. Germline V gene data show CDR1 as SGHVS and CDR2 as FNYEAQ. This clone appeared once. Its target is not known. Study results and caveats: Donors, mostly white British, included more females; clonal diversity was possibly underestimated. Two doses of AZD1222 preceded a rise in Spike-specific TCR breadth and depth. Just a handful of AZD1222 recipients were seropositive at baseline.

Source: peripheral blood, taken 28 days after the second AZD1222 dose. This clonotype originated in an adult who received the AZD1222 COVID-19 vaccine. The chain has TRBV7-6 and TRBJ2-7, with D possibly called TRBD1 or TRBD2 (6 bases each). The DNA for the CDR3 is TGTGCCAGCAGCTTAGACGGGGGACAACCCTACGAGCAGTACTTC. Residues: CASSLDGGQPYEQYF.